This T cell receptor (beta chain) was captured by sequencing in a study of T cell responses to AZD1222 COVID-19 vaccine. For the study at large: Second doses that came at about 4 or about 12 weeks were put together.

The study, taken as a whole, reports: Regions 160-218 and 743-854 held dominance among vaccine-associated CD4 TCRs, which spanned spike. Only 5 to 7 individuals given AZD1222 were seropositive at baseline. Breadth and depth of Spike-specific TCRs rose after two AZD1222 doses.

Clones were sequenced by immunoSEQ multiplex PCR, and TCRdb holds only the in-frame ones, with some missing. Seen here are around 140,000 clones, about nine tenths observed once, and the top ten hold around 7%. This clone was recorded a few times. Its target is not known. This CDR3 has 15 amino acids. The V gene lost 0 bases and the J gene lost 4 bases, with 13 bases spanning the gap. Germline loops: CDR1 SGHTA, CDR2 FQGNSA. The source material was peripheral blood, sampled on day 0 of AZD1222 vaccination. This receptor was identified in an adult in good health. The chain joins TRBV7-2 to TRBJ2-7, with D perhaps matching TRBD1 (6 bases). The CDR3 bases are TGTGCCAGCAGCTTAGCGCCGAACAGGGAATACGAGCAGTACTTC. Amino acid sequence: CASSLAPNREYEQYF.